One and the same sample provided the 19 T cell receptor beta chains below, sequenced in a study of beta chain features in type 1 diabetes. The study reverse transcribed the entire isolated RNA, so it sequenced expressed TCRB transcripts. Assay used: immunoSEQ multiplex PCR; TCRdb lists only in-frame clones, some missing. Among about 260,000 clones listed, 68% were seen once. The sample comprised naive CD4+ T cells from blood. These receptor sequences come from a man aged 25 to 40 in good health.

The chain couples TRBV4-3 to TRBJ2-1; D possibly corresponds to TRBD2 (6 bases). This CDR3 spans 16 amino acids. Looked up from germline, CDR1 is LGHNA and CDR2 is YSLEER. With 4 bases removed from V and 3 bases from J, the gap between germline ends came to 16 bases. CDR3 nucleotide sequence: TGCGCCAGCAGCCCGGAGGCGGGATATAACTACAATGAGCAGTTCTTC. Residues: CASSPEAGYNYNEQFF.

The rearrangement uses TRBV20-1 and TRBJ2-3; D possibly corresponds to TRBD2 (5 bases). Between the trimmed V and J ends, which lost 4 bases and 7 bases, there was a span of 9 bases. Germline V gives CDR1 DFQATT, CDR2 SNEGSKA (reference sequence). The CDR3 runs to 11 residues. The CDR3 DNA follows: TGCAGTGCTATACTAGAGAATACGCAGTATTTT. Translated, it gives CSAILENTQYF.

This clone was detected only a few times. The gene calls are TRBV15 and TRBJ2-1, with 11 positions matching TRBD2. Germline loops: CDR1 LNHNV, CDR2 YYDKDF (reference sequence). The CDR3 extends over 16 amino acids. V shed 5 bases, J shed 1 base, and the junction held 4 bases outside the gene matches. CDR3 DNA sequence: TGTGCCACCAGCGAGCCTAGCGGGGGGTCCTACAATGAGCAGTTCTTC. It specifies CATSEPSGGSYNEQFF. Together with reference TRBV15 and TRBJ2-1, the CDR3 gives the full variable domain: DAMVIQNPRYQVTQFGKPVTLSCSQTLNHNVMYWYQQKSSQAPKLLFHYYDKDFNNEADTPDNFQSRRPNTSFCFLDIRSPGLGDTAMYLCATSEPSGGSYNEQFFGPGTRLTVL.

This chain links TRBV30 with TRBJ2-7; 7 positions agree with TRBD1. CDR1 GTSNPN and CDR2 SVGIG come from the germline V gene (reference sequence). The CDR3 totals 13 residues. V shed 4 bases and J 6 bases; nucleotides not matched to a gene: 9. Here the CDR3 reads CAWTPGQATEQYF. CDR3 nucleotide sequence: TGTGCCTGGACCCCCGGACAGGCCACCGAGCAGTACTTC.

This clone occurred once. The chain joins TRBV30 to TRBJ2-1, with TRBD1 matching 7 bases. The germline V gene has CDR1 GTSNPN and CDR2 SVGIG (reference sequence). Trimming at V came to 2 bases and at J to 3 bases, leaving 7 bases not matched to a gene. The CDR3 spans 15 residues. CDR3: CAWSLRTGLYNEQFF. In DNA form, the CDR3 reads TGTGCCTGGAGTTTAAGGACAGGACTCTACAATGAGCAGTTCTTC.

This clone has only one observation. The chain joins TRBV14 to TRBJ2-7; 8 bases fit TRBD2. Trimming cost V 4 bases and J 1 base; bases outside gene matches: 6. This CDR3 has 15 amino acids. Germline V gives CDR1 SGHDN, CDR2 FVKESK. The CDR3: CASSPQLAASYEQYF. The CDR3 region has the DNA TGTGCCAGCAGCCCGCAACTAGCGGCTTCCTACGAGCAGTACTTC.

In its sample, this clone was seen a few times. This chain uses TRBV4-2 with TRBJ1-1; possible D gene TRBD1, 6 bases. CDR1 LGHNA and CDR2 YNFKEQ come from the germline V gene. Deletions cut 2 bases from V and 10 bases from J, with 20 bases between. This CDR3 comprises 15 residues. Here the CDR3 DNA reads TGTGCCAGCAGCCAATTACAACAGGGCAACAATGGAGCTTTCTTT. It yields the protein CASSQLQQGNNGAFF.

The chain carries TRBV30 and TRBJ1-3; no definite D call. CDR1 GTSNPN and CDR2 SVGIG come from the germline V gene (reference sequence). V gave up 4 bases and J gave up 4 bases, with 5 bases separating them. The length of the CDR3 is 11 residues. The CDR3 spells CAWNQGNTIYF. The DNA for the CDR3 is TGTGCCTGGAACCAGGGAAACACCATATATTTT.

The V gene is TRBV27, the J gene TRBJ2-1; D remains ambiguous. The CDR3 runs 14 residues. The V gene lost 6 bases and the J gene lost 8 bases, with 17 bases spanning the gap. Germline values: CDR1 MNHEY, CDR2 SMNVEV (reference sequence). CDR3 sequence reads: CASSLWVGTHEQFF. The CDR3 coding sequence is TGTGCCAGCAGCCTATGGGTGGGTACCCATGAGCAGTTCTTC.

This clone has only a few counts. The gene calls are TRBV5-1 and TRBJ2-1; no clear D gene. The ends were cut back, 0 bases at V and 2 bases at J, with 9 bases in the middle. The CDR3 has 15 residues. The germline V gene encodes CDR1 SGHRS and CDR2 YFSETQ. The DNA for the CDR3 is TGCGCCAGCAGCTTGGGCGAAAGGACCTACAATGAGCAGTTCTTC. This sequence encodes CASSLGERTYNEQFF.

The CDR3 nucleotides are TGTGCCAGCAGTCTCGGACAGGGCACCAGCTACGAGCAGTACTTC. Translated, it gives CASSLGQGTSYEQYF. The chain links TRBV6-6 to TRBJ2-7, with 8 nucleotides matching TRBD1. CDR3 length: 15 amino acids. CDR1 is MNHNY, CDR2 SVGAGI, per germline (reference sequence). Germline trimming cut 5 bases from V and 3 bases from J; bases unmatched to any gene: 9.

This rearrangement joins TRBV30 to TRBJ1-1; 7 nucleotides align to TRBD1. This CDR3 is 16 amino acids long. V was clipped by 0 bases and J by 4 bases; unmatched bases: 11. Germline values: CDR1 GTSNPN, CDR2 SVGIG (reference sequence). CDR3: CAWSVEGAREGTEAFF. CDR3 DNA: TGTGCCTGGAGTGTAGAGGGGGCGCGGGAGGGCACTGAAGCTTTCTTT.

CDR3 region: CASSRGLAGPYEQYF. CDR3 nucleotide sequence: TGTGCCAGCAGCCGGGGACTAGCGGGCCCCTACGAGCAGTACTTC. This rearrangement joins TRBV14 to TRBJ2-7; 12 nucleotides line up with TRBD2. The length of the CDR3 is 15 residues. Germline-derived CDR1 and CDR2 are SGHDN and FVKESK. V lost 4 bases and J lost 2; bases outside the gene matches: 3.

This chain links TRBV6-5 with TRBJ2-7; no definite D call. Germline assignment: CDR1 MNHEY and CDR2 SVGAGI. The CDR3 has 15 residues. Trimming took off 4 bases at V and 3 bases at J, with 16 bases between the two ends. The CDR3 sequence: CASSLIRVAGYEQYF. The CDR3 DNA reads TGTGCCAGCAGTTTAATCCGAGTAGCAGGCTACGAGCAGTACTTC.

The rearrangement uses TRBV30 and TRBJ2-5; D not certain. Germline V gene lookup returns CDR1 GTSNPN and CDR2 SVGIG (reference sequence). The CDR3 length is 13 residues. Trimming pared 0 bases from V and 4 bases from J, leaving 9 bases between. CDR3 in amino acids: CAWSVTLRETQYF. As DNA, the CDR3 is TGTGCCTGGAGTGTAACCTTACGAGAGACCCAGTACTTC.

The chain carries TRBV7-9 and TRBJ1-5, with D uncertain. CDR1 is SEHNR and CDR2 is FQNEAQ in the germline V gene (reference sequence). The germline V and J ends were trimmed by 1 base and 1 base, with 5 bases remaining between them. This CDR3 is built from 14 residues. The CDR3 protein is CASSLVGSNQPQHF. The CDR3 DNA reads TGTGCCAGCAGCTTAGTGGGCAGCAATCAGCCCCAGCATTTT.

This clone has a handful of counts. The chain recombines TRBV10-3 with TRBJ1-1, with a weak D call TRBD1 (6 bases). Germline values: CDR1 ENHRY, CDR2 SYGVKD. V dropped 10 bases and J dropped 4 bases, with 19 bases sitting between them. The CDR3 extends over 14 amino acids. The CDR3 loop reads CATSRQESGTEAFF. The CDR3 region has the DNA TGTGCCACCTCCCGACAGGAGTCAGGCACTGAAGCTTTCTTT.

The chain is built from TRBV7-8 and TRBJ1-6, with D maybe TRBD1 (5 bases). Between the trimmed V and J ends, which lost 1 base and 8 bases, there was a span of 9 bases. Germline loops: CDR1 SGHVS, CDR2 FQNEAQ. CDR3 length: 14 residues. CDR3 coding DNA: TGTGCCAGCAGCTTAGGAGACAGATATTCACCCCTCCACTTT. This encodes CASSLGDRYSPLHF.

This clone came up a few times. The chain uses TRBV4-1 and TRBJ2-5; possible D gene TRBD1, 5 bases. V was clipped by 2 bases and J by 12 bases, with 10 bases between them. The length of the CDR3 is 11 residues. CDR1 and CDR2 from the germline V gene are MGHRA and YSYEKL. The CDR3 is CASSQLQGEYF. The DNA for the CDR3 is TGCGCCAGCAGCCAACTCCAAGGGGAGTACTTC.